The following is a T cell receptor beta chain sequence with its context. Its cognate antigen is unknown. The data are from a study of T cell responses to AZD1222 COVID-19 vaccine. Study-wide findings and caveats: Unmutated variant regions reportedly attract nearly half of all spike-specific TCRs.

Measured with immunoSEQ multiplex PCR; TCRdb has only the in-frame clones, and not every one. The sample holds under 150,000 clones, about 90% seen once. The V gene lost 3 bases and the J gene lost 6 bases, with 12 bases spanning the gap. Germline-derived CDR1 and CDR2 are MNHEY and SMNVEV (reference sequence). The CDR3 runs to 14 residues. The receptor's source is an adult in good health. This chain uses TRBV27 with TRBJ2-4; TRBD1 is a possible D gene (6 bases). This material consisted of peripheral blood, taken on day 0 of AZD1222 vaccination. This chain's CDR3 is CASSLIPGANIQYF. Written as DNA, the CDR3 is TGTGCCAGCAGTTTGATCCCAGGGGCAAACATTCAGTACTTC.